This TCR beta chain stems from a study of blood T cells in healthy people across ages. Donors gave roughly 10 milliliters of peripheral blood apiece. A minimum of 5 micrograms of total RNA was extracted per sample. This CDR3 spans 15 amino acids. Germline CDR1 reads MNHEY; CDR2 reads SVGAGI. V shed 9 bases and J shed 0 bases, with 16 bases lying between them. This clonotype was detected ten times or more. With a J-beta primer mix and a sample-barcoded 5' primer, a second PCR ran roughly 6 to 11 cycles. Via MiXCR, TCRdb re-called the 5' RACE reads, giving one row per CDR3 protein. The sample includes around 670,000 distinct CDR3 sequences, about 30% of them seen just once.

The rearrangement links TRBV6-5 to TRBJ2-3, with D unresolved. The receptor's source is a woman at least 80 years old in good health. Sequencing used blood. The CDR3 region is CARPFVEFSTDTQYF. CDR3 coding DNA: TGTGCCAGACCCTTCGTGGAATTTAGCACAGATACGCAGTATTTT.